The present T cell receptor beta chain was sequenced within a study of Ad26.COV2.S vaccination and SARS-CoV-2 variants. For the study at large: Ad26.COV2.S shots went into the muscle once or twice, 56 days apart. Broader study findings: Non-spike TCR breadth showed similarity between vaccine and placebo recipients.

As regards this clone: Its antigen is not known. The sample contains more than one DNA sequence encoding this CDR3.

Treatment here: around 19 received Ad26.COV2.S at low or high dose, single or two shots; several received placebo; per-sample allocation not given. Collection of the samples took place on day 63 after the first injection of vaccine or placebo. This adult donor, from Boston, was 18-55 years old. SARS-CoV-2 spike from the Wuhan strain was encoded by the vaccine, an Ad26 vector. Repertoires were generated with immunoSEQ multiplex PCR, while TCRdb's copy carries only in-frame clones and drops some. The data hold about 320,000 clones, with approximately 87% observed a single time. The receptor was derived from a person aged 18-60 years who received the Ad26.COV2.S COVID-19 vaccine or a placebo. Sequencing was performed on peripheral blood, taken in a trial of Ad26.COV2.S vaccine versus placebo.

The CDR3 reads CASSLGNTIYF. CDR3 bases: TGTGCCAGCAGTCTGGGGAACACCATATATTTT. This chain connects TRBV12-3 or TRBV12-4 to TRBJ1-3; D is uncertain. V was clipped by 5 bases and J by 7 bases, with 6 bases between them. The length of the CDR3 is 11 residues.